This T cell receptor (beta chain) was recovered during a study of T cell responses to AZD1222 COVID-19 vaccine. Repertoires were generated with immunoSEQ multiplex PCR, while TCRdb's copy carries only in-frame clones and drops some. The sample lists about 79,000 clones, around 84% occurring once. The TCR comes from an adult in good health. The input for sequencing was peripheral blood, taken on day 0 of AZD1222 vaccination.

The DNA of the CDR3 is TGTGCCAGCACTATAGGAAACGAGCAGTACTTC. It codes for CASTIGNEQYF. The chain is built from TRBV28 and TRBJ2-7; D remains ambiguous. Germline V gene sequence: CDR1 MDHEN, CDR2 SYDVKM. V lost 7 bases and J 5 bases, leaving 9 bases between the germline ends. The CDR3 totals 11 residues. The full variable domain, rest sourced from reference TRBV28 and TRBJ2-7, is DVKVTQSSRYLVKRTGEKVFLECVQDMDHENMFWYRQDPGLGLRLIYFSYDVKMKEKGDIPEGYSVSREKKERFSLILESASTNQTSMYLCASTIGNEQYFGPGTRLTVT.